This T cell receptor (beta chain) was recorded in a study of monozygotic twins with inflammatory bowel disease. The draw for each donor consisted of a single 2.5 ml blood sample. The template was total RNA from whole blood, with no T cell sorting. The CDR3 contains 15 residues. In regard to this clonotype: Its antigen is still unknown.

Overall study findings and caveats: Healthy twins showed more clonotype sharing with others than IBD patients, especially patients with disease activity. A reduction in TCRbeta diversity (inverse Simpson) was seen in IBD patients relative to healthy co-twins.

TCRdb re-called the 5' RACE reads; one entry per CDR3 protein, DNA not given. The sample spans around 190,000 distinct CDR3 sequences; the ten largest clones claim 1.6%. The chain is built from TRBV12-3 or TRBV12-4 and TRBJ1-1; TCRdb reports TRBD1, a call that lacks DNA to check it against. The source is a human donor with ulcerative colitis or Crohn's disease, or a healthy co-twin of an affected twin (not recorded which). Sequenced material: blood. This CDR3 reads CASNAGPGQNTEAFF.